This TCR beta chain comes out of a study of OX40 agonist ivuxolimab in advanced cancers. Across the whole study: Patients took ivuxolimab, an agonistic anti-OX40 (CD134) antibody. Study outcomes and limitations: Among expanded peripheral T cells, antigen specificity went undetermined. Doses of 0.1 to 3.0 mg/kg were accompanied by clonal expansion of CD4+ and CD8+ blood T cells by week 6.

Collection of blood occurred at baseline, at cycle 4 day 1, and at cycle 7 day 1. A remark on this clone: The antigen is unknown.

Germline V lookup: CDR1 LNHDA, CDR2 SQIVND (reference sequence). V was cut by 10 bases and J by 2 bases, with 15 bases left in between. The CDR3 consists of 14 residues. Profiling relied on immunoSEQ multiplex PCR, and the TCRdb table lists in-frame clones only, not all of them. Here the sample spans under 100,000 clones, approximately 80% being singletons. The input for sequencing was CD4+ or CD8+ T cells sorted from blood, taken in a trial of the OX40 agonist ivuxolimab. The sequence was collected from an adult with an advanced solid tumor such as melanoma, head and neck, liver or kidney cancer. V usage is TRBV19 and J usage is TRBJ1-5; D possibly corresponds to TRBD1 (5 bases). The CDR3 loop reads CATSSGGGNQPQHF. CDR3 nucleotide sequence: TGTGCCACCTCCTCTGGGGGAGGCAATCAGCCCCAGCATTTT.